The 13 T cell receptor beta chains presented below share a single source sample, sequenced in a study of neoadjuvant anti-PD-1 for oral cavity cancer. Profiling relied on immunoSEQ multiplex PCR, and the TCRdb table lists in-frame clones only, not all of them. The repertoire has about 16,000 clones, approximately 60% of them found once; the top ten carry around 2.8%. Sequencing was performed on PBMCs, taken before nivolumab (anti-PD-1) treatment. The source is a person between 40 and 80 years old with oral cavity squamous cell carcinoma.

This chain links TRBV7-3 with TRBJ2-3; D possibly uses TRBD1 or TRBD2 (5 bases each). Germline V gene sequence: CDR1 SGHTA, CDR2 FQGTGA. The V end was cut by 5 bases, the J end by 4 bases, with 13 bases between. The CDR3 sequence is 14 residues long. In nucleotides, the CDR3 is TGTGCCAGCAGCCTGACCGGGGCCCCAGATACGCAGTATTTT. Residues: CASSLTGAPDTQYF.

This chain links TRBV25-1 with TRBJ2-1, with 12 bases that match TRBD2. V shed 4 bases, J shed 3 bases, and the junction held 7 bases outside the gene matches. Looked up from germline, CDR1 is MGHDK and CDR2 is SYGVNS. This CDR3 comprises 17 residues. The chain's CDR3 is CASSAMTSGSSYNEQFF. DNA of the CDR3: TGTGCCAGCAGTGCCATGACTAGCGGGAGTAGCTACAATGAGCAGTTCTTC.

The rearrangement joins TRBV7-2 to TRBJ2-5; D gene uncertain. From germline, CDR1 is SGHTA and CDR2 FQGNSA. The V end was cut by 3 bases, the J end by 9 bases, with 14 bases between. CDR3 length equals 13 residues. CDR3 DNA sequence: TGTGCCAGCAGCTTGCAAAGGGCCGAGGCCCAGTACTTC. This encodes CASSLQRAEAQYF.

The chain is built from TRBV6-6 and TRBJ2-5, with 10 nucleotides matching TRBD2. CDR1 MNHNY and CDR2 SVGAGI come from the germline V gene (reference sequence). V gave up 5 bases and J gave up 4 bases; unmatched junction bases: 10. This CDR3 is 16 amino acids long. The CDR3 sequence is CASSLLAGAGGETQYF. CDR3 in DNA: TGTGCCAGCAGTCTTCTAGCGGGAGCGGGGGGAGAGACCCAGTACTTC.

V usage is TRBV10-3 and J usage is TRBJ1-4, with TRBD1 matching over 7 bases. Germline V CDR1 and CDR2: ENHRY, SYGVKD. This CDR3 is built from 14 residues. With 6 bases clipped from V and 8 bases from J, the junction kept 9 bases outside the gene matches. The CDR3 loop is CAIRKGQGEEKLFF. DNA of the CDR3: TGTGCCATCAGAAAAGGGCAGGGGGAGGAAAAACTGTTTTTT.

This clone has just a few counts. The V call is TRBV27, the J call TRBJ1-5; no clear D. The V end was cut by 4 bases, the J end by 0 bases, with 7 bases between. CDR1 and CDR2 from the germline V gene are MNHEY and SMNVEV (reference sequence). The CDR3 runs 14 residues. The CDR3 DNA reads as TGTGCCAGCAGTTCTGTCAATAGCAATCAGCCCCAGCATTTT. This sequence encodes CASSSVNSNQPQHF.

The V and J genes are TRBV10-3 and TRBJ2-1; D is perhaps TRBD2 (5 bases). V lost 2 bases to trimming and J lost 10 bases, with 9 bases between them. The CDR3 runs to 12 residues. Germline values: CDR1 ENHRY, CDR2 SYGVKD. The CDR3: CAISEIPGEQFF. The CDR3 nucleotides read TGTGCCATCAGTGAGATCCCGGGGGAGCAGTTCTTC.

This clone was observed a handful of times. The rearrangement uses TRBV7-9 and TRBJ2-5, with 7 bases aligning to TRBD1. The CDR3 contains 16 residues. Germline assignment: CDR1 SEHNR and CDR2 FQNEAQ (reference sequence). V shed 5 bases, J shed 2 bases, and the junction held 11 bases outside the gene matches. This chain's CDR3 is CASSARTGRGQETQYF. The CDR3 region has the DNA TGTGCCAGCAGCGCCCGGACAGGCCGAGGGCAAGAGACCCAGTACTTC.

This chain joins TRBV9 and TRBJ2-7; 8 bases are a match to TRBD1. Unmatched junction bases numbered 9, after V lost 4 bases and J lost 3 bases. Germline V gives CDR1 SGDLS, CDR2 YYNGEE. The CDR3 loop spans 15 amino acids. The CDR3, as DNA: TGTGCCAGCAGCTCTCGGCAGGGGGCGGTCTACGAGCAGTACTTC. Its protein product is CASSSRQGAVYEQYF.

The rearrangement uses TRBV19 and TRBJ2-5; unclear D gene. V gave up 7 bases and J gave up 5 bases, with 14 bases separating them. In germline, CDR1 is LNHDA, CDR2 SQIVND (reference sequence). CDR3 length: 13 amino acids. DNA of the CDR3: TGTGCCAGTATCCCATCGGGTGGGGAGACCCAGTACTTC. It codes for CASIPSGGETQYF.

The chain employs TRBV6-1 and TRBJ1-4; TRBD1 might be the D (6 bases). CDR3 size: 13 residues. Germline V lookup: CDR1 MNHNS, CDR2 SASEGT. Between the trimmed V and J ends, which lost 2 bases and 8 bases, there was a span of 9 bases. For the CDR3, the DNA is TGTGCCAGCAGTGAACAGGGGTGGGAAAAACTGTTTTTT. Protein product: CASSEQGWEKLFF.

The rearrangement links TRBV5-6 to TRBJ2-2, with D unclear. Trimming cost V 4 bases and J 7 bases, with 14 bases left between them. Germline CDR1 reads SGHDT; CDR2 reads YYEEEE. The CDR3 loop spans 14 amino acids. The CDR3 loop reads CASSVQGSIGELFF. As DNA, the CDR3 is TGTGCCAGCAGCGTACAAGGTTCCATCGGGGAGCTGTTTTTT. Complete variable domain (other parts from reference TRBV5-6 and TRBJ2-2): DAGVTQSPTHLIKTRGQQVTLRCSPKSGHDTVSWYQQALGQGPQFIFQYYEEEERQRGNFPDRFSGHQFPNYSSELNVNALLLGDSALYLCASSVQGSIGELFFGEGSRLTVL.

V and J are TRBV2 and TRBJ2-7; 10 nucleotides match TRBD1. The CDR3 loop spans 14 amino acids. CDR1 and CDR2 from the germline V gene are SNHLY and FYNNEI. V trimming: 6 bases; J trimming: 6 bases; junction bases outside the gene matches: 8. CDR3 in amino acids: CASRTAGTGVEQYF. Here the CDR3 DNA reads TGTGCCAGCAGGACTGCCGGGACAGGGGTCGAGCAGTACTTC.